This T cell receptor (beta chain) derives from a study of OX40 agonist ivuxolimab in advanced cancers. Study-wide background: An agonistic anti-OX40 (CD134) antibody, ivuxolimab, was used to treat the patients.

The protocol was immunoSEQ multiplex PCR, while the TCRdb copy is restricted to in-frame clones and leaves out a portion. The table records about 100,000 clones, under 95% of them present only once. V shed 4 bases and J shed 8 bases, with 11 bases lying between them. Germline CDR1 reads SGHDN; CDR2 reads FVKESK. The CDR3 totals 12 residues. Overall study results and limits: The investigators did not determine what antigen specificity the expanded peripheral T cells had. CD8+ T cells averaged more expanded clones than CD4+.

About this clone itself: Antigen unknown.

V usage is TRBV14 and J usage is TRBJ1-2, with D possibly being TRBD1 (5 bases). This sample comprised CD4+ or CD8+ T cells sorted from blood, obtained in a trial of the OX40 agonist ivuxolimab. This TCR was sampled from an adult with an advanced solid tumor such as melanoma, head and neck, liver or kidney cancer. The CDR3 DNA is TGTGCCAGCAGCCCGGGACTTTGGGGCTACACCTTC. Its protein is CASSPGLWGYTF.